Presented here are 21 T cell receptor beta chains from one specimen sequenced in a study of T cell repertoires in cytomegalovirus infection. These receptors have no identified antigens. TCRdb redid the calling of the reads with MiXCR, one entry per CDR3 protein. The table has some 900,000 distinct CDR3 sequences, approximately 30% seen once. The material was cultured CD8+ T cells from PBMCs, obtained from culture after CMV antigen stimulation. The source of these receptors is a human donor in good health (CMV status not recorded). Some clones in this sample may be carry-over from other donors' samples.

This clonotype occurred a few times. This sequence joins TRBV7-4 and TRBJ2-7; D not resolved. The CDR3 length is 13 residues. V shed 5 bases and J shed 0 bases, with 8 bases lying between them. Per the germline V gene, CDR1 is SGHVT and CDR2 is SQSDAQ. CDR3: CASSPRHSYEQYF. The CDR3, as DNA: TGTGCCAGCAGCCCACGCCACTCCTACGAGCAGTACTTC. The entire variable domain, with the rest obtained from reference TRBV7-4 and TRBJ2-7, is as follows: GAGVSQSPRYKVAKRGRDVALRCDSISGHVTLYWYRQTLGQGSEVLTYSQSDAQRDKSGRPSGRFSAERPERSVSTLKIQRTEQGDSAVYLCASSPRHSYEQYFGPGTRLTVT.

The genes are TRBV7-2 and TRBJ2-7; D is ambiguous. Germline CDR1 SGHTA, CDR2 FQGNSA. The CDR3 totals 16 residues. Trimming left V 0 bases short and J 4 bases short, with 16 bases between. The CDR3 here is CASSLAPSQPLYEQYF. For the CDR3, the DNA is TGTGCCAGCAGCTTAGCTCCTTCCCAGCCACTTTACGAGCAGTACTTC.

The genes are TRBV7-9 and TRBJ1-5; 7 bases map to TRBD1. The germline gives CDR1 SEHNR, CDR2 FQNEAQ (reference sequence). The V and J ends lost 4 bases and 1 base, in that order; junction bases with no gene match: 1. The CDR3 contains 14 residues. In nucleotides, the CDR3 is TGTGCCAGCAGCTGGGACAGCAGCAATCAGCCCCAGCATTTT. Protein: CASSWDSSNQPQHF.

The J gene is TRBJ2-1, the V gene TRBV5-5; the match to TRBD2 covers 13 bases. In germline, CDR1 is SGHKS, CDR2 YYEKEE (reference sequence). This CDR3 contains 14 residues. Trimming at V came to 0 bases and at J to 13 bases, leaving 4 bases not matched to a gene. CDR3 amino acids: CASSLGLAGGPQFF. Here the CDR3 DNA reads TGTGCCAGCAGCTTGGGACTAGCGGGGGGCCCCCAGTTCTTC.

The chain carries TRBV6-2 or TRBV6-3 and TRBJ2-7; maybe TRBD2 (6 bases). Per the germline V gene, CDR1 is MNHEY and CDR2 is SVGEGT. The CDR3 consists of 15 residues. V lost 5 bases and J 1 base, leaving 15 bases between the germline ends. CDR3 residues: CASSDSGTPSYEQYV. CDR3 sequence (DNA): TGTGCCAGCAGTGATTCCGGGACTCCATCCTACGAGCAGTACGTC.

The sample holds a few counts of this clonotype. The chain employs TRBV20-1 and TRBJ1-5; TRBD1 might be the D (5 bases). Trimming took 2 bases from V and 4 from J, leaving 18 bases between them. The CDR3 loop spans 16 amino acids. The V gene's germline CDR1 is DFQATT and CDR2 SNEGSKA (reference sequence). In DNA, the CDR3 is TGCAGTGCTAGAATTAGGCAGGGTCTCGCAAATCAGCCCCAGCATTTT. Protein sequence: CSARIRQGLANQPQHF.

J is TRBJ1-6 and V is TRBV20-1; D possibly corresponds to TRBD1 (5 bases). The length of the CDR3 is 15 residues. Trimming removed 2 bases at V and 5 bases at J, with 13 bases between. The germline V gene encodes CDR1 DFQATT and CDR2 SNEGSKA (reference sequence). The CDR3 region is CSARPPRDDNSPLHF. DNA of the CDR3: TGCAGTGCTAGACCTCCCAGGGATGATAATTCACCCCTCCACTTT.

The chain couples TRBV27 to TRBJ2-5; TRBD2 matches 16 bases. The CDR3 is 15 residues long. The trim removed 6 bases at V and 9 bases at J, leaving 7 bases unmatched. CDR1 is MNHEY, CDR2 SMNVEV, per germline (reference sequence). The CDR3 nucleotides are TGTGCCAGCAGACCCGGGACTAGCGGGGGGGAGGCCCAGTACTTC. Protein product: CASRPGTSGGEAQYF.

This clonotype has just a few counts. The chain joins TRBV7-6 to TRBJ1-2; 8 bases align to TRBD1. The CDR3 totals 16 residues. V trimming: 4 bases; J trimming: 5 bases; junction bases outside the gene matches: 12. CDR1 SGHVS and CDR2 FNYEAQ come from the germline V gene. The CDR3 DNA follows: TGTGCCAGCAGCTCGACACGGACAGGGTTAGAGTATGGCTACACCTTC. It specifies CASSSTRTGLEYGYTF.

This clonotype was counted between two and nine times. The chain joins TRBV4-1 to TRBJ1-6; D possibly corresponds to TRBD1 (6 bases). V lost 4 bases and J 5 bases, leaving 15 bases between the germline ends. Looked up from germline, CDR1 is MGHRA and CDR2 is YSYEKL. The CDR3 runs 16 residues. CDR3 coding DNA: TGCGCCAGCAGCCTCAATAGTGGGGGCGATAATTCACCCCTCCACTTT. It codes for CASSLNSGGDNSPLHF.

This clonotype was recorded a few times. This chain links TRBV6-2 or TRBV6-3 with TRBJ2-3; TRBD2 is a possible D gene (7 bases). The length of the CDR3 is 18 residues. Germline V gene sequence: CDR1 MNHEY, CDR2 SVGEGT. V lost 2 bases to trimming and J lost 3 bases, with 21 bases between them. The CDR3 sequence: CASSYGLAAAGATDTQYF. CDR3 sequence (DNA): TGTGCCAGCAGTTACGGGCTAGCGGCTGCGGGGGCGACAGATACGCAGTATTTT.

This clonotype was picked up a small number of times. The V call is TRBV6-1, the J call TRBJ2-3; D possibly corresponds to TRBD2 (6 bases). The CDR3 contains 11 residues. V dropped 10 bases and J dropped 5 bases, with 10 bases sitting between them. The germline V gene encodes CDR1 MNHNS and CDR2 SASEGT. The CDR3 loop reads CATVGGDTQYF. CDR3 sequence (DNA): TGTGCCACGGTGGGGGGAGATACGCAGTATTTT.

The table lists this clonotype with a few counts. The rearrangement links TRBV6-2 or TRBV6-3 to TRBJ2-7; 10 positions agree with TRBD1. Germline V gene data show CDR1 as MNHEY and CDR2 as SVGEGT. This CDR3 has 14 amino acids. V trimming: 3 bases; J trimming: 3 bases; junction bases outside the gene matches: 2. CDR3: CASSYGDRGYEQYV. CDR3 DNA: TGTGCCAGCAGTTATGGGGACAGGGGCTACGAGCAGTACGTC.

The chain employs TRBV28 and TRBJ1-6; maybe TRBD1 (5 bases). Germline V gene data show CDR1 as MDHEN and CDR2 as SYDVKM. V lost 6 bases to trimming and J lost 4 bases, with 13 bases between them. CDR3 length: 15 amino acids. This chain's CDR3 is CASRVRDVYNSPLHF. Here the CDR3 DNA reads TGTGCCAGCAGAGTTCGGGACGTATATAATTCACCCCTCCACTTT. Combining the CDR3 with reference TRBV28 and TRBJ1-6 gives the whole variable domain DVKVTQSSRYLVKRTGEKVFLECVQDMDHENMFWYRQDPGLGLRLIYFSYDVKMKEKGDIPEGYSVSREKKERFSLILESASTNQTSMYLCASRVRDVYNSPLHFGNGTRLTVT.

This clonotype was detected a few times. The chain is built from TRBV7-2 and TRBJ2-1; D not resolved. V lost 3 bases and J 2 bases, leaving 5 bases between the germline ends. Germline V gives CDR1 SGHTA, CDR2 FQGNSA. This CDR3 spans 13 amino acids. The CDR3 nucleotides are TGTGCCAGCAGCTTTGTGGCCTACAATGAGCAGTTCTTC. Its translation: CASSFVAYNEQFF.

Worth noting for this clonotype: Relative to the germline gene, one junction end is altered; a read error may explain this. The chain uses TRBV7-3 and TRBJ2-5; 9 nucleotides line up with TRBD2. Germline lookup yields CDR1 SGHTA and CDR2 FQGTGA. The CDR3 is 17 residues long. The CDR3 is CVSSLTGTSLIQETQYF. CDR3 in DNA: TGTGTCAGCAGTCTAACCGGGACTAGCCTCATCCAAGAGACCCAGTACTTC.

This chain uses TRBV7-9 with TRBJ2-2, with D perhaps matching TRBD1 (5 bases). Trimming stripped 4 bases from V and 2 bases from J, with 8 bases between. There are 14 residues in the CDR3. Germline V gene data show CDR1 as SEHNR and CDR2 as FQNEAQ (reference sequence). The DNA of the CDR3 is TGTGCCAGCAGCTCCAGGGATAACACCGGGGAGCTGTTTTTT. This codes for CASSSRDNTGELFF.

The chain joins TRBV5-1 to TRBJ2-2, with 7 bases that match TRBD1. CDR1 SGHRS and CDR2 YFSETQ come from the germline V gene. After removal of 5 bases from V and 5 bases from J, the junction contained 9 bases not matched to a gene. This CDR3 contains 15 residues. CDR3 protein: CASRQTGIGTGELFF. CDR3 nucleotides: TGCGCCAGCAGACAGACAGGGATTGGGACCGGGGAGCTGTTTTTT.

This clonotype was observed a handful of times. The V gene is TRBV12-3 or TRBV12-4, the J gene TRBJ1-1, with a possible D match to TRBD1 (5 bases). V dropped 6 bases and J dropped 5 bases, with 16 bases sitting between them. The CDR3 is made up of 14 amino acids. In DNA, the CDR3 is TGTGCCAGCAGCCCGGGGGGGGTGGGGACTGAAGCTTTCTTT. Amino acid sequence: CASSPGGVGTEAFF.

The chain carries TRBV10-3 and TRBJ1-6, with TRBD1 as a possible D gene (6 bases). Germline assignment: CDR1 ENHRY and CDR2 SYGVKD. CDR3 length: 13 residues. Between the trimmed V and J ends, which lost 3 bases and 9 bases, there was a span of 9 bases. CDR3 amino acids: CAISEKGVSPLHF. The CDR3 DNA reads as TGTGCCATCAGTGAAAAGGGGGTTTCACCCCTCCACTTT.

To note about this clonotype: The junction departs from the called germline gene at one end, perhaps through a read error. The J gene is TRBJ2-2, the V gene TRBV7-2; D is perhaps TRBD1 (5 bases). The germline V gene encodes CDR1 SGHTA and CDR2 FQGNSA. This CDR3 has 16 residues. The CDR3 DNA follows: TGTGTCAGCAGCCCGACAGTAAATTCGAACACCGGGGAGCTGTTTTTT. The encoded protein is CVSSPTVNSNTGELFF.